This note documents a single T cell receptor (beta chain) sequence. Its antigen is not known. Next came a second PCR, run for roughly 7 to 12 cycles, which used a sample-barcoded 5' primer along with a J-beta primer mix. Via MiXCR, TCRdb re-called the 5' RACE reads, giving one row per CDR3 protein. The data contain 1.5 million to 1.8 million distinct CDR3 sequences, roughly 43% of them singletons. The data were obtained in a study of blood T cells in healthy people across ages. General study findings and limits: Long-lived donors carried more naive CD4+ cells and greater diversity than aged donors. Roughly linear declines in TCR beta diversity per million T cells occurred with age.

This CDR3 is built from 17 residues. Donors gave about 10 milliliters of peripheral blood apiece. The sequence was collected from a woman aged 18-30 years in good health. This chain uses TRBV21-1 with TRBJ2-1; the D call in the table, TRBD2, was not verified against the DNA. TRBV21-1 is a pseudogene locus. Material: blood. CDR3 sequence (DNA): TGTGCCAGCAGCCTCATAAGCCAACTAGCGGAAGAAAGTGAGCAGTTCTTC. Its protein is CASSLISQLAEESEQFF.